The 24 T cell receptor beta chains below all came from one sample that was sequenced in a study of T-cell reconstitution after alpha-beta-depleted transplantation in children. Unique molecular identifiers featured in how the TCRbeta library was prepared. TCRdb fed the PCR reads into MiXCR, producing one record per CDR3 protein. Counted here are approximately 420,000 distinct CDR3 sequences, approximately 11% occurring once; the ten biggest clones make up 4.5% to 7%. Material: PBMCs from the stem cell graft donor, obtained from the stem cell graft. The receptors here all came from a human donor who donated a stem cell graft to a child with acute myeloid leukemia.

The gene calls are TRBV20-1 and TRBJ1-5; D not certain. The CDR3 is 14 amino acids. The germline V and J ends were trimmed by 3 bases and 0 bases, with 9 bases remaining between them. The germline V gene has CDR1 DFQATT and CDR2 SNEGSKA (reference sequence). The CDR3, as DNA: TGCAGTGCTAGGTCAGTCGATAGCAATCAGCCCCAGCATTTT. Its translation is CSARSVDSNQPQHF.

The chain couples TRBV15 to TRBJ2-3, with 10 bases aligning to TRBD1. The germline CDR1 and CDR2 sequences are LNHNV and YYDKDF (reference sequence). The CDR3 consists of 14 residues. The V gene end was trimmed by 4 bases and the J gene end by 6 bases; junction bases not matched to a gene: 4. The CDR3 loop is CATSTRQGADTQYF. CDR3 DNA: TGTGCCACCAGCACGAGACAGGGGGCGGATACGCAGTATTTT.

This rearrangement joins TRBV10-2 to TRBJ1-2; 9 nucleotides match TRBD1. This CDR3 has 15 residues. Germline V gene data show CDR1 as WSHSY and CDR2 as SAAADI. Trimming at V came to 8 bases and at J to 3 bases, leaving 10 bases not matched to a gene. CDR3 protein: CASAGGQGIHYGYTF. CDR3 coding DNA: TGCGCCAGCGCGGGAGGACAGGGGATTCACTATGGCTACACCTTC.

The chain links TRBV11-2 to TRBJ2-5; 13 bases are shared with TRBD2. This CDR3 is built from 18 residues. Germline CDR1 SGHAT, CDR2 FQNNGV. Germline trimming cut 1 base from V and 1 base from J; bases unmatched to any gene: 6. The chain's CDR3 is CASSLVGTSGEAQETQYF. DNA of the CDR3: TGTGCCAGCAGCTTAGTAGGGACTAGCGGGGAGGCCCAAGAGACCCAGTACTTC. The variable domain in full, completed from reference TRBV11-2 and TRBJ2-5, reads EAGVAQSPRYKIIEKRQSVAFWCNPISGHATLYWYQQILGQGPKLLIQFQNNGVVDDSQLPKDRFSAERLKGVDSTLKIQPAKLEDSAVYLCASSLVGTSGEAQETQYFGPGTRLLVL.

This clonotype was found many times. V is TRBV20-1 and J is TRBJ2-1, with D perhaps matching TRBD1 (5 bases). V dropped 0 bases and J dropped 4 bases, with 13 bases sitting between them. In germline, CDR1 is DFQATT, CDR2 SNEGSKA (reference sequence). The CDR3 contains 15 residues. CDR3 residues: CSARDLETAYNEQFF. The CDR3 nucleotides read TGCAGTGCTAGAGATCTGGAGACAGCGTACAATGAGCAGTTCTTC.

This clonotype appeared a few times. CDR3: CASSILPSSYNEQFF. The DNA for the CDR3 is TGTGCCAGTAGTATTCTGCCAAGCTCCTACAATGAGCAGTTCTTC. V and J are TRBV19 and TRBJ2-1; D remains unclear. Germline V CDR1 and CDR2: LNHDA, SQIVND (reference sequence). CDR3 length: 15 residues. V dropped 3 bases and J dropped 0 bases, with 9 bases sitting between them.

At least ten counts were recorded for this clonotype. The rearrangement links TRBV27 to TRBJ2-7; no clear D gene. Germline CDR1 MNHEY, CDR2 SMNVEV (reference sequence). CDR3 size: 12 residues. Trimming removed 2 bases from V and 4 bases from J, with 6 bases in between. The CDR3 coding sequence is TGTGCCAGCAGTTTAAGGCATTACGAGCAGTACGTC. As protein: CASSLRHYEQYV.

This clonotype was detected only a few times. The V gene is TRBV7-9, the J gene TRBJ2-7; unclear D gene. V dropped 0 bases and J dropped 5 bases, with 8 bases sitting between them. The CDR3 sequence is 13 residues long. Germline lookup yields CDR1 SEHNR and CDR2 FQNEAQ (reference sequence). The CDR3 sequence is CASSLAHWDEQYV. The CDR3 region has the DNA TGTGCCAGCAGCTTAGCGCACTGGGACGAGCAGTACGTC.

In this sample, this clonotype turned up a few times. The CDR3 is CASSREDRAGVDKNIQYF. CDR3 DNA sequence: TGTGCCAGCAGCCGTGAAGATAGGGCAGGGGTGGACAAAAACATTCAGTACTTC. This chain connects TRBV4-2 to TRBJ2-4; tentative D call: TRBD1 (6 bases). The CDR3 spans 18 residues. Trimming took off 4 bases at V and 3 bases at J, with 22 bases between the two ends. CDR1 and CDR2 (germline): LGHNA, YNFKEQ.

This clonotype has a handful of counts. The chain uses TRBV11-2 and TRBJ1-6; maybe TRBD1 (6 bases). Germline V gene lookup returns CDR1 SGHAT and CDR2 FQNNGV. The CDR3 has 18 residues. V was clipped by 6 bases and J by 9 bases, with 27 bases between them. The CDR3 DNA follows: TGTGCCAGCAGTACCGCCGGACAGATGGAGAGTAATCGTTCACCCCTCCACTTT. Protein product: CASSTAGQMESNRSPLHF.

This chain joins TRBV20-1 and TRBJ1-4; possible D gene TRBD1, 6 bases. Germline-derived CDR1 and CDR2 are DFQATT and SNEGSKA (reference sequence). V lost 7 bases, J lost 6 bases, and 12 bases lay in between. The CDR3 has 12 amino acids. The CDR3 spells CSVQGTDEKLFF. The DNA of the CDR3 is TGCAGTGTGCAGGGGACGGATGAAAAACTGTTTTTT.

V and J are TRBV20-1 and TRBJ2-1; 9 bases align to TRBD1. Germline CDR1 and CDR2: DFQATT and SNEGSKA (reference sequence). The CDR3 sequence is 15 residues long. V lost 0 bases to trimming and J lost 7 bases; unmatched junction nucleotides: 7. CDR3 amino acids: CSARDAGTGRNEQFF. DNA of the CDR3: TGCAGTGCTAGAGACGCCGGGACAGGGCGAAATGAGCAGTTCTTC.

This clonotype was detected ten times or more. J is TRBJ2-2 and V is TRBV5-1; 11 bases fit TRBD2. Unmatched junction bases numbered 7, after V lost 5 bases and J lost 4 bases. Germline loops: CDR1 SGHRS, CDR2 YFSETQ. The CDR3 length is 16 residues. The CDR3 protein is CASSSLAGGGTGELFF. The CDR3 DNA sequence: TGCGCCAGCAGTTCGCTAGCGGGAGGTGGCACCGGGGAGCTGTTTTTT.

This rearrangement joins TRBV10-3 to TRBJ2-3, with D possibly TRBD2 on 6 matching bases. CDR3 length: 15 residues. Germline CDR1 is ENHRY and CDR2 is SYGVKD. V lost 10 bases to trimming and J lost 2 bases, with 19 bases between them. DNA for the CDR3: TGTGCCACATCACCCCCCGCGGGGTACACAGATACGCAGTATTTT. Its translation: CATSPPAGYTDTQYF.

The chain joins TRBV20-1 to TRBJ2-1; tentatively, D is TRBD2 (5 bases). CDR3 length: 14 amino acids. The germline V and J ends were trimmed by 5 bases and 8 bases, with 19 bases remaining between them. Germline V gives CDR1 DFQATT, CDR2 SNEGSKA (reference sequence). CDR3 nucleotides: TGCAGTGCTTTGACGTGGGAGAGGTCCGATGAGCAGTTCTTC. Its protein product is CSALTWERSDEQFF.

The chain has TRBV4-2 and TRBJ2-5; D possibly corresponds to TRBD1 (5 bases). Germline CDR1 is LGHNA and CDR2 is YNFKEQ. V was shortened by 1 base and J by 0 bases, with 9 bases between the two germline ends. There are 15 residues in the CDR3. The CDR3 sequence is CASSQAPGNQETQYF. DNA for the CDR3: TGTGCCAGCAGCCAAGCGCCAGGGAACCAAGAGACCCAGTACTTC.

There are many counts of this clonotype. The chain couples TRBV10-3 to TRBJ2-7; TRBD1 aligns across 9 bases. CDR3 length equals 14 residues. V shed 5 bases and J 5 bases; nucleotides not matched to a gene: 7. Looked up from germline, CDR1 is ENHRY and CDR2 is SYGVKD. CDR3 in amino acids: CAISLGQGGDEQYF. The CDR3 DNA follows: TGTGCCATCAGTCTGGGACAGGGTGGCGACGAGCAGTACTTC.

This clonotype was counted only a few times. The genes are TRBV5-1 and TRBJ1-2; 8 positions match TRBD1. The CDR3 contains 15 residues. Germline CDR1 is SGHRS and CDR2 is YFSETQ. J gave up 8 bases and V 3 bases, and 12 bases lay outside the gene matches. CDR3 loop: CASSSGQAVQGGYTF. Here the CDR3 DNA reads TGCGCCAGCAGCTCGGGACAGGCTGTGCAAGGGGGCTACACCTTC.

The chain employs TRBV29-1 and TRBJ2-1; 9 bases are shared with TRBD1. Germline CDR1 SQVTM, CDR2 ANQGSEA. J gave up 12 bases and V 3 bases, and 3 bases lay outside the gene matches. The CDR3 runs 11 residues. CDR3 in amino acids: CSVEDRGGQFF. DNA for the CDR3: TGCAGCGTTGAGGACAGGGGTGGGCAGTTCTTC.

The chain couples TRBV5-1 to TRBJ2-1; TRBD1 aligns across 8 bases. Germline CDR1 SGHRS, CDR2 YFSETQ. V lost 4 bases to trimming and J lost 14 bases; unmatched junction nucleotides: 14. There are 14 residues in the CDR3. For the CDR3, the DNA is TGCGCCAGCAGCGTACCCCCGTCAACAGGGGGAGAGTTCTTC. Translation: CASSVPPSTGGEFF.

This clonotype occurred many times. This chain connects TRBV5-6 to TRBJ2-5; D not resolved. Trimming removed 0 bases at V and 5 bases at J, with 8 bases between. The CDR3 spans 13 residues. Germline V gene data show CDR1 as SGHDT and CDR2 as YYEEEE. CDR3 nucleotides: TGTGCCAGCAGCTTGGGCCCGATGGAGACCCAGTACTTC. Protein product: CASSLGPMETQYF.

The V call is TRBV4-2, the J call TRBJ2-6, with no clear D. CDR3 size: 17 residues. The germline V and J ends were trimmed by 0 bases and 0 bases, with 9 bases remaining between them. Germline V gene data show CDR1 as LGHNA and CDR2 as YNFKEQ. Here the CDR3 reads CASSQDLWNSGANVLTF. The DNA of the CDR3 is TGTGCCAGCAGCCAAGATTTATGGAACTCTGGGGCCAACGTCCTGACTTTC.

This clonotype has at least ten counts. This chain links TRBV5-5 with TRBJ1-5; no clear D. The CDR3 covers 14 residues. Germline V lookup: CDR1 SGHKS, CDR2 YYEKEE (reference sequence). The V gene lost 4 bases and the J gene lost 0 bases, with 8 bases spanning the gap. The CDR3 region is CASSPGFSNQPQHF. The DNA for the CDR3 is TGTGCCAGCAGCCCTGGATTTAGCAATCAGCCCCAGCATTTT.

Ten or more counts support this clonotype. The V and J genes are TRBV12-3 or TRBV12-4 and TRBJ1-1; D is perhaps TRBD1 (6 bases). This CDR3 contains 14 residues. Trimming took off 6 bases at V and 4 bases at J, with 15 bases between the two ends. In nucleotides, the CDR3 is TGTGCCAGCAGGAAAACAGGGTGGGGCACTGAAGCTTTCTTT. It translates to CASRKTGWGTEAFF.